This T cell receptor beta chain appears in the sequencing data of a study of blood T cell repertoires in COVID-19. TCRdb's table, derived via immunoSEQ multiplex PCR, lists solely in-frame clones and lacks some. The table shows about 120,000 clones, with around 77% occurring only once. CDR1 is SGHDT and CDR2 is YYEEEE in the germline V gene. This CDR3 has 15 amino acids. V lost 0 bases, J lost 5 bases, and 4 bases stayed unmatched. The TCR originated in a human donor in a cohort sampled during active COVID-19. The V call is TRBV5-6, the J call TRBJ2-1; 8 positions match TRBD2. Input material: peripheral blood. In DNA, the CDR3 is TGTGCCAGCAGCTTGGTTAGCGGGGTAGACAATGAGCAGTTCTTC. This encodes CASSLVSGVDNEQFF.